This T cell receptor beta chain was captured in a study of blood T cell repertoires in COVID-19. At the level of the study: Whether acute or convalescent, the COVID-19 samples came from the United States, Italy and Spain. PBMCs, B-cell-depleted T cells, or T cells were the source of the cDNA or gDNA that made up the material.

This clone showed up just once. Some clones are missing from TCRdb's copy, which holds only in-frame ones; the method was immunoSEQ multiplex PCR. The sample records 300,000 to 400,000 clones, 88% being singletons. This receptor was obtained from a woman aged 30 to 39 with acute COVID-19. The sequenced sample was PBMCs or T cells enriched from blood (not recorded which).

The CDR3 sequence is CASSQDVYRGVDQPQHF. The CDR3 bases are TGTGCCAGCAGCCAAGATGTGTACAGGGGCGTAGATCAGCCCCAGCATTTT. The chain is built from TRBV14 and TRBJ1-5; 7 nucleotides agree with TRBD1. V shed 0 bases, J shed 5 bases, and the junction held 10 bases outside the gene matches. CDR3 size: 17 residues. Looked up from germline, CDR1 is SGHDN and CDR2 is FVKESK.